The T cell receptor (beta chain) under discussion was sequenced for a study of blood T cells in healthy people across ages. CDR1 and CDR2 from the germline V gene are MNHNS and SASEGT. Trimming stripped 6 bases from V and 0 bases from J, with 15 bases between. CDR3 length equals 17 residues. Using a J-beta primer mix together with a sample-barcoded 5' primer, a second PCR was run for about 6 to 12 cycles. TCRdb passed the 5' RACE reads through MiXCR, listing each CDR3 protein once. The sample yields approximately 800,000 distinct CDR3 sequences, around 25% seen once. Another study also made use of these data, one on T cells of mothers and their children.

The rearrangement joins TRBV6-1 to TRBJ1-6; D is undetermined. The sequencing sample was made of blood. The sequence derives from a boy between 10 and 17 years old in good health. CDR3 bases: TGTGCCAGCAGCTTGGACGGCCCGAGCTCCTATAATTCACCCCTCCACTTT. As protein: CASSLDGPSSYNSPLHF.